The T cell receptor beta chain described here comes from a study of blood T cell repertoires in COVID-19. About the study: T cells, B-cell-depleted T cells, or PBMCs provided the cDNA or gDNA that served as material.

The age range of participants was about 18 to 90 years, with residence in under 25 US areas. This table comes from immunoSEQ multiplex PCR, and its TCRdb copy is limited to in-frame clones, with some not included. The table includes 200,000 to 250,000 clones, 81% detected once. The clonotype comes from a woman in her fifties or sixties with acute COVID-19. Input material: PBMCs or T cells enriched from blood (not recorded which).

CDR3 nucleotide sequence: TGTGCCAGCAGGGTCGGCGGGGGCTACACCTTC. It translates to CASRVGGGYTF. The rearrangement uses TRBV28 and TRBJ1-2; D gene uncertain. CDR3 size: 11 residues. With 6 bases removed from V and 8 bases from J, the gap between germline ends came to 10 bases. CDR1 is MDHEN, CDR2 SYDVKM, per germline.